These T cell receptor beta chains were read from a single sample in a study of blood T cell repertoires in COVID-19. Produced via immunoSEQ multiplex PCR; TCRdb's table is partial and in-frame only. The sample holds 360,000 or so clones, roughly nine tenths seen once. Sequencing was performed on PBMCs or T cells enriched from blood (not recorded which). The source of these receptors is a woman aged 25 to 39 who had recovered from COVID-19. CDR3s include the opening cysteine and the closing phenylalanine or tryptophan.

j_gene | v_gene | CDR3aa
TRBJ1-5 | TRBV15 | CATSRDWRGQPQHF
TRBJ2-6 | TRBV30 | CACPRGGGISGANVLTF
TRBJ1-5 | TRBV3-1/TRBV3-2 | CAAGGDIGGQPQHF
TRBJ1-5 | TRBV19 | CASSIVGVADNQPQHF
TRBJ1-6 | TRBV2 | CASRLNSPLHF
TRBJ1-4 | TRBV30 | CAWSLATGGDEKLFF
TRBJ1-2 | TRBV11-2 | CASSKQGAGGYTF
TRBJ1-2 | TRBV5-1 | CASSEGAGGPVGYTF
TRBJ1-5 | TRBV19 | CASSIVGVHNQPQHF
TRBJ2-1 | TRBV19 | CASSIEGRNEQFF
TRBJ1-1 | TRBV27 | CASSPHREGNTEAFF
TRBJ1-3 | TRBV30 | CAWAPWGTEAAGNTIYF
TRBJ1-5 | TRBV27 | CASSPPGQPTDQPQHF
TRBJ2-3 | TRBV25-1 | CASSESSGGPTDTQYF
TRBJ1-3 | TRBV24-1 | CATSGNGTGFRSGNTIYF
TRBJ1-3 | TRBV6-5 | CASSYSRDTIYF
TRBJ2-7 | TRBV29-1 | CSVRTDSRAYEQYF
TRBJ1-3 | TRBV24-1 | CATSEAGMGTIYF
TRBJ2-1 | TRBV4-1 | CASSQDRGYNEQFF
TRBJ2-7 | TRBV2 | CASRTDSYEQYF
TRBJ2-1 | TRBV7-2 | CASSLAPSPRLAGYYNEQFF
TRBJ1-5 | TRBV5-4 | CASSFQGNQPQHF
TRBJ2-3 | TRBV27 | CASSRTSGTSTDTQYF
TRBJ1-4 | TRBV2 | CASSLGGINEKLFF
TRBJ1-1 | TRBV13 | CASSPGETANTEAFF
TRBJ2-7 | TRBV7-2 | CASSLVPGQGYPEQYF
TRBJ1-5 | TRBV2 | CASTLVQVNQPQHF
TRBJ2-7 | TRBV5-1 | CASSLFRRSYEQYF